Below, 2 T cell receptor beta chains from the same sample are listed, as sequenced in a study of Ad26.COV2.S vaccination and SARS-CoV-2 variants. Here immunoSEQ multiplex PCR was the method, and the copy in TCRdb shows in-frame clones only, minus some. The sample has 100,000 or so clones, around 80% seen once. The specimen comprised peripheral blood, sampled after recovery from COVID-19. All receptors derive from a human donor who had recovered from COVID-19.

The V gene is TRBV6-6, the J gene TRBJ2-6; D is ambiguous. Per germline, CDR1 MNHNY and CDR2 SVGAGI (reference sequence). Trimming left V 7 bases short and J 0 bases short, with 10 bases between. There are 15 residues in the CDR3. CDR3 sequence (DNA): TGTGCCAGCAAGGGTAGGGACTCTGGGGCCAACGTCCTGACTTTC. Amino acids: CASKGRDSGANVLTF.

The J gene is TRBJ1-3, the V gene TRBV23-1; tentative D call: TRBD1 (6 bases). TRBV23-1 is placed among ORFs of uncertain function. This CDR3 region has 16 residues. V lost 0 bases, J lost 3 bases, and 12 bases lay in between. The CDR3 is CASSQSAMDSGNTIYF. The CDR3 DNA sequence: TGCGCCAGCAGTCAATCCGCCATGGACAGTGGAAACACCATATATTTT.